This TCR beta chain appears in the sequencing data of a study of T cells in Graves' hyperthyroidism and ophthalmopathy. About the study: Peripheral blood was drawn at first diagnosis, prior to all treatment.

TCR beta CDR3 sequences were amplified from RNA transcripts. A first-round RT-PCR of the TCR CDR3 used the HTBI primer set. TCRdb processed the multiplex PCR reads anew with MiXCR; each CDR3 protein has one entry. The sample records about 350,000 distinct CDR3 sequences, approximately 20% being singletons. CDR1 is MNHNS and CDR2 is SASEGT in the germline V gene. J lost 5 bases, V lost 0 bases, and 7 bases had no gene match. The CDR3 is 16 residues long. The study, taken as a whole, reports: Clonotypes that were expanded in thyroid above 0.001 mostly appeared in blood too.

To note about this clonotype: What it binds is not known.

The source material was blood. This rearrangement joins TRBV6-1 to TRBJ2-1; 7 bases align to TRBD1. The sequence derives from a woman between 18 and 29 years old with Graves' hyperthyroidism. CDR3 residues: CASSEASRGRNNEQFF. CDR3 in DNA: TGTGCCAGCAGTGAAGCATCCAGGGGGAGAAACAATGAGCAGTTCTTC.